This TCR beta chain stems from a study of blood T cell repertoires in COVID-19. On the study more broadly: There were acute and convalescent COVID-19 samples, and they came from the United States, Italy and Spain. Sample material is recorded as cDNA or gDNA derived from T cells, B-cell-depleted T cells, or PBMCs.

V was trimmed by 11 bases and J by 5 bases, leaving 15 bases between them. The CDR3 sequence is 13 residues long. Germline CDR1 and CDR2: ENHRY and SYGVKD. Under the authors' procedure: Amplified reference gene primers provided the basis for estimating nucleated cell counts. Assay: immunoSEQ multiplex PCR; the TCRdb copy retains only in-frame clones and omits some. Clone size and V and J calls were adopted from that table, with D and trimming inferred from the DNA. This sample has 95,000 to 150,000 clones, with around four fifths found just once. Material: peripheral blood. This TCR came from a man aged 55 to 70 with active or convalescent COVID-19. The chain has TRBV10-3 and TRBJ2-2; D not certain. The CDR3 reads CAERSYETGELFF. CDR3 DNA: TGTGCCGAGAGGAGCTACGAGACCGGGGAGCTGTTTTTT.